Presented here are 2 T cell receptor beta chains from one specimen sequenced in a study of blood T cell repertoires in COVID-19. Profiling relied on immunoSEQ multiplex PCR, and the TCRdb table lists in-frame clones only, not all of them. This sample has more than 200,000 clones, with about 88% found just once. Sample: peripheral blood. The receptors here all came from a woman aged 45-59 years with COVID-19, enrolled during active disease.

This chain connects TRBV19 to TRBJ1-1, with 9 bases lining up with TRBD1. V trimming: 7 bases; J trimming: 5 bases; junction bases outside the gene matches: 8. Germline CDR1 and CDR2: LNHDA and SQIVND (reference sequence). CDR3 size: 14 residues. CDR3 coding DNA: TGTGCCAGTACCCCGGGACAGGGTTGGACTGAAGCTTTCTTT. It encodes CASTPGQGWTEAFF.

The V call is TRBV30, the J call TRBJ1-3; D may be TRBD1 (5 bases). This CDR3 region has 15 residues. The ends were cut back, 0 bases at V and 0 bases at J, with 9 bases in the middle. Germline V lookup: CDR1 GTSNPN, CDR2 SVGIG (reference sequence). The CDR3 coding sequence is TGTGCCTGGAGTGTGGGGGGGTTCTCTGGAAACACCATATATTTT. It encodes CAWSVGGFSGNTIYF.